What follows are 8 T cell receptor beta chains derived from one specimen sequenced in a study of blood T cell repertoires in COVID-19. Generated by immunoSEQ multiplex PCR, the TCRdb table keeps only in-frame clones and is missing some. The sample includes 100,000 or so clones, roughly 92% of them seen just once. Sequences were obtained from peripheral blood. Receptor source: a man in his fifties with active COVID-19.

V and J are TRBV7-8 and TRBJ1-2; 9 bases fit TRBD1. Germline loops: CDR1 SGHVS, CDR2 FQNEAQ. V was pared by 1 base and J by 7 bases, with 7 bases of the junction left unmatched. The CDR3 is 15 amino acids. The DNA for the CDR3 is TGTGCCAGCAGCTTAGGGGGACAGGGCCTCCCTGGCTACACCTTC. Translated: CASSLGGQGLPGYTF. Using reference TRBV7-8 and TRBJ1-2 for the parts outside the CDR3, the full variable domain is GAGVSQSPRYKVAKRGQDVALRCDPISGHVSLFWYQQALGQGPEFLTYFQNEAQLDKSGLPSDRFFAERPEGSVSTLKIQRTQQEDSAVYLCASSLGGQGLPGYTFGSGTRLTVV.

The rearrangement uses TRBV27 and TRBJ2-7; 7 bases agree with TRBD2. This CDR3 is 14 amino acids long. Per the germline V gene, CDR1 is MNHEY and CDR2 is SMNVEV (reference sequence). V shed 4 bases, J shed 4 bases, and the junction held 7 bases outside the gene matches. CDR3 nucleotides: TGTGCCAGCAGTTGGGATAGCGGGCCGTACGAGCAGTACTTC. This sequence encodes CASSWDSGPYEQYF.

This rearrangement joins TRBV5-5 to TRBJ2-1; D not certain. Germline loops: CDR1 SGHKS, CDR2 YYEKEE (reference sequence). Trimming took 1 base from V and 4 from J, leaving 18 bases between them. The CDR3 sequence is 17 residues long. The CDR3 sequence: CASSLILRRSLYNEQFF. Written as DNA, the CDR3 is TGTGCCAGCAGCTTGATTCTCCGGCGGTCCCTTTACAATGAGCAGTTCTTC.

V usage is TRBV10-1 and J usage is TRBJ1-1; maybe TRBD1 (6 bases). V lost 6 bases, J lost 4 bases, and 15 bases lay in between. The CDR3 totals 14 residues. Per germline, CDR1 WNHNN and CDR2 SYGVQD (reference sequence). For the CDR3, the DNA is TGCGCCAGCAGCGATAGGGACAAGGGCACTGAAGCTTTCTTT. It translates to CASSDRDKGTEAFF.

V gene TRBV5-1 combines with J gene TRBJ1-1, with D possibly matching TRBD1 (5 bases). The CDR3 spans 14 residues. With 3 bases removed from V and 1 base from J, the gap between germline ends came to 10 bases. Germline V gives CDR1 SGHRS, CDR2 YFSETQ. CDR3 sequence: CASSSLTANTEAFF. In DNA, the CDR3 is TGCGCCAGCAGCTCATTGACAGCGAACACTGAAGCTTTCTTT.

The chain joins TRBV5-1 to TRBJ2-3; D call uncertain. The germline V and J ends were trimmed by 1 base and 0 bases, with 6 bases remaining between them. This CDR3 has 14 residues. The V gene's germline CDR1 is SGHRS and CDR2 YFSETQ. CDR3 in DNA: TGCGCCAGCAGCTTGCTTCGGAGCACAGATACGCAGTATTTT. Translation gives CASSLLRSTDTQYF. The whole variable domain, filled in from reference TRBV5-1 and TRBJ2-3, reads KAGVTQTPRYLIKTRGQQVTLSCSPISGHRSVSWYQQTPGQGLQFLFEYFSETQRNKGNFPGRFSGRQFSNSRSEMNVSTLELGDSALYLCASSLLRSTDTQYFGPGTRLTVL.

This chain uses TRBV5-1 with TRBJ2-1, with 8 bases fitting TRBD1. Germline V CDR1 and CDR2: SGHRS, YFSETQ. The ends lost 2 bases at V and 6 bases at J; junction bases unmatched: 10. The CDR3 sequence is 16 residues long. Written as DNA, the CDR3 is TGCGCCAGCAGCTTACGTATGACAGGGGCGTCCAATGAGCAGTTCTTC. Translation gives CASSLRMTGASNEQFF.

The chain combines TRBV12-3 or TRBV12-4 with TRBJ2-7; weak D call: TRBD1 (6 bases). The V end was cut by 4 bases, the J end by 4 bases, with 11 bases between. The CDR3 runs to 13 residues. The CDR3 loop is CASSWGPGYEQYF. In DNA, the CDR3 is TGTGCCAGCAGTTGGGGGCCGGGTTACGAGCAGTACTTC.